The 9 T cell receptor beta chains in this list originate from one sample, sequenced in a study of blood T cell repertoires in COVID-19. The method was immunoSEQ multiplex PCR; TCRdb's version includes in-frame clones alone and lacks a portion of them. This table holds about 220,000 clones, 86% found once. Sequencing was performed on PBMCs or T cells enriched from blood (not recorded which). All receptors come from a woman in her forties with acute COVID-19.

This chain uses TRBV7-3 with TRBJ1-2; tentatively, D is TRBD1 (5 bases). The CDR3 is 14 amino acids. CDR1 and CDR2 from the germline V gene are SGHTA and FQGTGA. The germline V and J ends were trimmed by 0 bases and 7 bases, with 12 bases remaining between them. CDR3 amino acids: CASSLTAQGSGYTF. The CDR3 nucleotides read TGTGCCAGCAGCTTAACGGCCCAGGGTTCTGGCTACACCTTC.

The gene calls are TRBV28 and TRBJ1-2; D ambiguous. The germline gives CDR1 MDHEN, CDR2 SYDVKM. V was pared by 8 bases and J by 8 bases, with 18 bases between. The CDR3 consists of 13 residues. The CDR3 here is CASLRPNTGGYTF. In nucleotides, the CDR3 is TGTGCCAGCCTAAGGCCCAACACCGGGGGCTACACCTTC.

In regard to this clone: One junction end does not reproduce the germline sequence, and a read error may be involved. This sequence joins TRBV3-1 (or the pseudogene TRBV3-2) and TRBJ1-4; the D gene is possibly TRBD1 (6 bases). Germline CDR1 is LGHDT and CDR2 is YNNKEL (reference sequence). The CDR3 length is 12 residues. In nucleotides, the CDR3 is TGTGCCAGCAGCCAAGAGGAGCTAGGGACAATTTTT. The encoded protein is CASSQEELGTIF.

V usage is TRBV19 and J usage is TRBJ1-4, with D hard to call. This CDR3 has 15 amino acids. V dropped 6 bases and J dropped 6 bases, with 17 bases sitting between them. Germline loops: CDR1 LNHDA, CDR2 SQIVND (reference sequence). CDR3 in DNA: TGTGCCAGTAGGAATTACCGCACCGGGGATGAAAAACTGTTTTTT. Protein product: CASRNYRTGDEKLFF.

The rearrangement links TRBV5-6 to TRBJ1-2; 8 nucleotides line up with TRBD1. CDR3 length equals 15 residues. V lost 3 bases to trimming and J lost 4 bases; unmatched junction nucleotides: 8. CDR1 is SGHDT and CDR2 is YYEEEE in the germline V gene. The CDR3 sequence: CASSSWTGWAYGYTF. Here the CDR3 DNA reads TGTGCCAGCAGCTCATGGACAGGGTGGGCCTATGGCTACACCTTC.

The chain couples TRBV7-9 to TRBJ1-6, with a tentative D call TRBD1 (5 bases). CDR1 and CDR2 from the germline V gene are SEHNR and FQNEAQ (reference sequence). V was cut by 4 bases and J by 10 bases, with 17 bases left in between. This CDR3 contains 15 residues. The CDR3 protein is CASSSGGEGGSPLHF. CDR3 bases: TGTGCCAGCAGCTCCGGGGGGGAGGGTGGCTCACCCCTCCACTTT.

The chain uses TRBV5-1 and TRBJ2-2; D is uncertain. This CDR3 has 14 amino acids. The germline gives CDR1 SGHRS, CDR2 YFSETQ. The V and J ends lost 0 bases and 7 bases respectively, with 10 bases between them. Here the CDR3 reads CASSLGSSGGELFF. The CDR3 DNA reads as TGCGCCAGCAGCTTGGGCAGCTCAGGCGGGGAGCTGTTTTTT.

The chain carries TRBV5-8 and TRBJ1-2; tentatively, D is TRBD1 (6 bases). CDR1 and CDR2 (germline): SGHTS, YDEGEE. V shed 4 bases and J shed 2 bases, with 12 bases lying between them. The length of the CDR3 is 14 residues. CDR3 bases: TGTGCCAGCAGCCGCGACAGGAGCAACTATGGCTACACCTTC. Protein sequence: CASSRDRSNYGYTF.

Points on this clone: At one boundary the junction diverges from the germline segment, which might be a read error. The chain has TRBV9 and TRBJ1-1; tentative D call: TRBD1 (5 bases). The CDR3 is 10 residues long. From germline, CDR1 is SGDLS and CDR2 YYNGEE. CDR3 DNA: TGTGCCAGCAGCGGAGACAGACACACCTTT. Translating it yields CASSGDRHTF.